The 17 T cell receptor beta chains reported below all come from one sample, sequenced in a study of T cell repertoires in cytomegalovirus infection. TCRdb re-called the reads through MiXCR, storing one row per CDR3 protein. In the table there are some 230,000 distinct CDR3 sequences, roughly 22% of which are singletons. The sequenced material came from CD8+ T cells from PBMCs. The receptors shown here come from a human donor in good health (CMV status not recorded). Some clones in this sample may be carry-over from other donors' samples.

This clonotype was seen ten or more times. The chain is built from TRBV20-1 and TRBJ2-7, with D maybe TRBD1 (6 bases). Trimming removed 6 bases from V and 0 bases from J, with 9 bases in between. This CDR3 contains 12 residues. Germline loops: CDR1 DFQATT, CDR2 SNEGSKA (reference sequence). CDR3 protein: CSAGDNSYEQYF. In DNA, the CDR3 is TGCAGTGCGGGGGACAACTCCTACGAGCAGTACTTC.

The rearrangement uses TRBV11-2 and TRBJ2-1, with TRBD2 as a possible D gene (6 bases). Trimming cost V 5 bases and J 4 bases, with 15 bases left between them. CDR1 SGHAT and CDR2 FQNNGV come from the germline V gene. The CDR3 has 15 residues. The CDR3 protein is CASSLGGLVYNEQFF. CDR3 bases: TGTGCCAGCAGCCTCGGGGGACTGGTATACAATGAGCAGTTCTTC.

This clonotype was counted a few times. The chain recombines TRBV25-1 with TRBJ2-7; D might be TRBD1 (6 bases). CDR3 size: 15 residues. Per germline, CDR1 MGHDK and CDR2 SYGVNS. The V and J ends lost 4 bases and 3 bases respectively, with 16 bases between them. The CDR3 here is CASSGGPGMIYEQYF. The CDR3 nucleotides read TGTGCCAGCAGTGGGGGGCCTGGTATGATCTACGAGCAGTACTTC.

This clonotype occurred a few times. The chain carries TRBV9 and TRBJ2-7; 8 nucleotides agree with TRBD1. The CDR3 is 14 amino acids. The J segment lost 7 bases and the V segment lost 3 bases, leaving 9 bases of the junction unmatched. Per germline, CDR1 SGDLS and CDR2 YYNGEE. The CDR3 DNA follows: TGTGCCAGCAGCGACCGGCCAGGGGGCCGGGAGCAGTACTTC. Encoded protein: CASSDRPGGREQYF.

The J gene is TRBJ1-1, the V gene TRBV7-9; the D gene is possibly TRBD1 (6 bases). The CDR3 length is 14 residues. The germline gives CDR1 SEHNR, CDR2 FQNEAQ (reference sequence). V was pared by 5 bases and J by 5 bases, with 15 bases between. The CDR3 bases are TGTGCCAGCAGCCCGCCTACTGACAGGACTGAAGCTTTCTTT. It yields the protein CASSPPTDRTEAFF.

The table lists this clonotype with a few counts. In DNA form, the CDR3 reads TGCAGTGCTACTCAGGGTTTTGATCAGCCCCAGCATTTT. As protein: CSATQGFDQPQHF. The chain uses TRBV20-1 and TRBJ1-5, with D possibly matching TRBD1 (5 bases). The germline CDR1 and CDR2 sequences are DFQATT and SNEGSKA (reference sequence). The ends were cut back, 4 bases at V and 5 bases at J, with 12 bases in the middle. This CDR3 spans 13 amino acids.

The chain joins TRBV28 to TRBJ2-7, with 9 bases matching TRBD2. Trimming took 8 bases from V and 5 from J; bases not matched to a gene: 16. The CDR3 has 16 residues. CDR1 and CDR2 (germline): MDHEN, SYDVKM. This CDR3 is CASALTASGASNEQYF. The CDR3 nucleotides are TGTGCCAGCGCCCTTACGGCTAGCGGGGCCTCTAACGAGCAGTACTTC.

V gene TRBV4-1 combines with J gene TRBJ2-7; possibly TRBD1 for D (5 bases). There are 15 residues in the CDR3. V was cut by 0 bases and J by 3 bases, with 12 bases left in between. Per germline, CDR1 MGHRA and CDR2 YSYEKL. CDR3 nucleotides: TGCGCCAGCAGCCAAGATTGGCAGGGTTACTACGAGCAGTACTTC. This sequence encodes CASSQDWQGYYEQYF.

In its sample, this clonotype was seen a few times. The rearrangement joins TRBV6-2 or TRBV6-3 to TRBJ1-5; maybe TRBD1 (5 bases). This CDR3 comprises 15 residues. Germline V gives CDR1 MNHEY, CDR2 SVGEGT. V was shortened by 6 bases and J by 2 bases, with 14 bases between the two germline ends. DNA of the CDR3: TGTGCCAGCAGAAAGGGACTCTTGGGCAATCAGCCCCAGCATTTT. It translates to CASRKGLLGNQPQHF.

This clonotype appeared a few times. The V call is TRBV2, the J call TRBJ2-3; no firm D call. This CDR3 region has 14 residues. Germline-derived CDR1 and CDR2 are SNHLY and FYNNEI. Deletions cut 2 bases from V and 7 bases from J, with 13 bases between. CDR3 residues: CASSETSVPHTQYF. The CDR3 region has the DNA TGTGCCAGCAGTGAAACCAGTGTGCCTCATACGCAGTATTTT.

The rearrangement uses TRBV6-2 or TRBV6-3 and TRBJ2-1, with D uncertain. Germline-derived CDR1 and CDR2 are MNHEY and SVGEGT. CDR3 length: 17 amino acids. Deletions cut 8 bases from V and 7 bases from J, with 27 bases between. The CDR3 DNA reads as TGTGCCAGCCAAACCGCGACGCGTAAGTCTGGTACAAATGAGCAGTTCTTC. Its translation: CASQTATRKSGTNEQFF.

This clonotype was detected a few times. The chain is built from TRBV20-1 and TRBJ2-7; tentatively, D is TRBD2 (5 bases). CDR3 length: 12 amino acids. Germline-derived CDR1 and CDR2 are DFQATT and SNEGSKA (reference sequence). The CDR3 DNA reads TGCAGCCATGGCGTGGCCGAGGGTGAGCAGTACTTC. This encodes CSHGVAEGEQYF.

There are a few counts of this clonotype. The chain is built from TRBV6-5 and TRBJ2-1; D may be TRBD1 (7 bases). The germline V gene encodes CDR1 MNHEY and CDR2 SVGAGI. The CDR3 is made up of 13 amino acids. V was trimmed by 8 bases and J by 2 bases, leaving 10 bases between them. The CDR3 DNA follows: TGTGCCAGCGACAGGGAGGCCTACAATGAGCAGTTCTTC. This encodes CASDREAYNEQFF.

CDR3 sequence (DNA): TGCGCCAGCAGCCTCCGGGACAGTCACTACGAGCAGTACTTC. Protein: CASSLRDSHYEQYF. The rearrangement uses TRBV4-1 and TRBJ2-7; 7 bases line up with TRBD1. Germline CDR1 reads MGHRA; CDR2 reads YSYEKL. V lost 4 bases to trimming and J lost 3 bases; unmatched junction nucleotides: 6. The CDR3 extends over 14 amino acids.

The V and J genes are TRBV29-1 and TRBJ2-7, with D possibly TRBD1 on 5 matching bases. With 3 bases removed from V and 0 bases from J, the gap between germline ends came to 9 bases. The CDR3 covers 13 residues. CDR1 is SQVTM and CDR2 is ANQGSEA in the germline V gene. The CDR3 coding sequence is TGCAGCGTTGAGTTCAGGGCCTCCTACGAGCAGTACTTC. This encodes CSVEFRASYEQYF.

This clonotype was seen a few times. The gene calls are TRBV2 and TRBJ2-1, with 10 bases lining up with TRBD2. The CDR3 contains 17 residues. The V gene's germline CDR1 is SNHLY and CDR2 FYNNEI. V shed 3 bases, J shed 2 bases, and the junction held 7 bases outside the gene matches. CDR3 coding DNA: TGTGCCAGCAGTGACGTGCCTAGCGGGAGCCCCTACAATGAGCAGTTCTTC. Translation gives CASSDVPSGSPYNEQFF. Full variable domain (rest looked up from reference TRBV2 and TRBJ2-1): EPEVTQTPSHQVTQMGQEVILRCVPISNHLYFYWYRQILGQKVEFLVSFYNNEISEKSEIFDDQFSVERPDGSNFTLKIRSTKLEDSAMYFCASSDVPSGSPYNEQFFGPGTRLTVL.

This clonotype has a count of ten or more. The chain recombines TRBV19 with TRBJ2-1; 8 bases align to TRBD2. Germline V gives CDR1 LNHDA, CDR2 SQIVND (reference sequence). V was pared by 3 bases and J by 4 bases, with 5 bases of the junction left unmatched. The CDR3 covers 15 residues. The CDR3 protein is CASSITSGLYNEQFF. Here the CDR3 DNA reads TGTGCCAGTAGTATCACTAGCGGCCTATACAATGAGCAGTTCTTC.